The rows below give T cell receptor beta chains drawn from one sample of a study of blood T cells in healthy people across ages. TCRdb analysed the 5' RACE reads with MiXCR anew, one entry per CDR3 protein. The sample holds fewer than 2 million distinct CDR3 sequences, 30% to 40% seen once. The sample taken for sequencing was blood. The receptors derive from a human donor in good health. Each CDR3 is given with its conserved first and last residue. A D gene is named only where the DNA matches it firmly. Only some rows state a clone size, as once, few, many or a class for expanded clones.

j_gene	len	d_gene	v_gene	abundance	CDR3nt	CDR3aa
TRBJ2-1	14	TRBD2	TRBV7-2	-	TGTGCCAGTCTAGCGGGGGGGCCCTACAATGAGCAGTTCTTC	CASLAGGPYNEQFF
TRBJ1-2	11	TRBD1	TRBV2	few	TGTGCCAGAAGGACAGGGAACGGCTACACCTTC	CARRTGNGYTF
TRBJ2-1	14	-	TRBV29-1	many	TGCAGCGTTGCGGACGGGCCCTCCTACAATGAGCAGTTCTTC	CSVADGPSYNEQFF
TRBJ1-1	12	-	TRBV20-1	-	TGCAGTGCTAGCGGAGGAGGGAATACGGCTTTCTTT	CSASGGGNTAFF
TRBJ1-1	14	TRBD1	TRBV3-1	-	TGTGCCAGCAGCCAGGCAAACCCCGGGACAGGAGCTTTCTTT	CASSQANPGTGAFF
TRBJ2-7	13	-	TRBV5-1	few	TGCGCCAGCAGCTCCGCGCAGGGGGGCGAGCAGTACTTC	CASSSAQGGEQYF
TRBJ1-2	14	TRBD1	TRBV4-1	-	TGCGCCAGCAGCCATAGACAGGGGGAAGGTGGCTACACCTTC	CASSHRQGEGGYTF
TRBJ2-5	13	-	TRBV5-1	-	TGCGCCAGCAGCTTGGCTCCTGACGGAGATCAGTACTTC	CASSLAPDGDQYF
TRBJ1-4	16	TRBD1	TRBV5-1	few	TGCGCCAGCAGCTTGGGGACAGGGGCAACTAATGAAAAACTGTTTTTT	CASSLGTGATNEKLFF
TRBJ2-1	15	TRBD2	TRBV6-2/TRBV6-3	few	TGTGCCAGCAGTTGGACTAGCGGGCCGTACAATGAGCAGTTCTTC	CASSWTSGPYNEQFF